This TCR beta chain was obtained from a study of OX40 agonist ivuxolimab in advanced cancers. Across the study: Patients enrolled in dose escalation were diagnosed with hepatocellular carcinoma, melanoma, renal cell or head and neck cancer.

Study results and caveats: Expanded peripheral T cell antigen specificity was not determined.

Produced via immunoSEQ multiplex PCR; TCRdb's table is partial and in-frame only. Of about 45,000 clones in the sample, 70% to 85% are singletons; the top ten hold roughly 2.6%. Regarding this clone: Antigen unknown.

Deletions cut 8 bases from V and 4 bases from J, with 8 bases between. CDR1 is SGHNT, CDR2 YENEEA, per germline. The CDR3 spans 11 residues. This material consisted of CD4+ or CD8+ T cells sorted from blood, taken in a trial of the OX40 agonist ivuxolimab. The chain couples TRBV11-3 to TRBJ1-2; D is unresolved. This sequence was found in an adult with an advanced solid tumor such as melanoma, head and neck, liver or kidney cancer. CDR3 residues: CASGSGYGYTF. Here the CDR3 DNA reads TGTGCCAGCGGGAGTGGCTATGGCTACACCTTC.